What follows are 29 T cell receptor beta chains derived from one specimen sequenced in a study of cytomegalovirus exposure and HLA in healthy donors listed by TCRdb under 2017. The library was prepared using the immunoSEQ multiplex PCR assay. For the multiplex PCR, a mixture combining 60 forward primers for TCR Vbeta segments and 13 reverse primers for TCR Jbeta segments was used. TCRdb holds this immuneACCESS table with in-frame rearrangements only. Some clones are missing; in checked studies, unresolved V genes explain under half, and the rest has no known cause. The sample yields about 190,000 clones; 87% were counted once. Over 1% of the sample belongs to the ten largest clones. The sample taken for sequencing was PBMCs. The source is a man aged 30 to 39 in good health and CMV-seronegative.

The chain links TRBV4-1 to TRBJ2-3, with 7 nucleotides matching TRBD2. Germline-derived CDR1 and CDR2 are MGHRA and YSYEKL. With 0 bases clipped from V and 2 bases from J, the junction kept 5 bases outside the gene matches. The CDR3 sequence is 16 residues long. The CDR3 coding sequence is TGCGCCAGCAGCCAAGATCCGGGACTATTCACAGATACGCAGTATTTT. Its translation is CASSQDPGLFTDTQYF.

This clone appeared once. CDR3 sequence: CAHRENTGELFF. CDR3 DNA sequence: TGTGCCCACAGAGAGAACACCGGGGAGCTGTTTTTT. This sequence joins TRBV28 and TRBJ2-2; D is unclear. CDR3 length: 12 residues. V lost 11 bases to trimming and J lost 1 base, with 8 bases between them. In germline, CDR1 is MDHEN, CDR2 SYDVKM.

This clone was seen a single time. The chain joins TRBV20-1 to TRBJ1-1, with D perhaps matching TRBD1 (6 bases). The length of the CDR3 is 11 residues. V dropped 6 bases and J dropped 4 bases, with 9 bases sitting between them. Germline loops: CDR1 DFQATT, CDR2 SNEGSKA (reference sequence). The CDR3: CSASRGTEAFF. For the CDR3, the DNA is TGCAGTGCGAGCAGGGGCACTGAAGCTTTCTTT.

The V gene is TRBV2, the J gene TRBJ1-5; 11 bases align to TRBD1. The CDR3 extends over 14 amino acids. Germline lookup yields CDR1 SNHLY and CDR2 FYNNEI. J lost 6 bases, V lost 7 bases, and 5 bases had no gene match. The CDR3 is CASNRGQGGQPQHF. The CDR3 region has the DNA TGTGCCAGCAACCGGGGACAGGGGGGTCAGCCCCAGCATTTT.

This sequence joins TRBV19 and TRBJ2-7, with 7 bases lining up with TRBD1. The V segment lost 8 bases and the J segment 2 bases; nucleotides outside the gene matches: 9. The CDR3 length is 14 residues. Germline V gene sequence: CDR1 LNHDA, CDR2 SQIVND (reference sequence). The chain's CDR3 is CASQAGTGAYEQYF. Written as DNA, the CDR3 is TGTGCCAGTCAGGCCGGAACAGGGGCCTACGAGCAGTACTTC.

The V call is TRBV2, the J call TRBJ1-5, with 7 bases matching TRBD1. CDR1 is SNHLY and CDR2 is FYNNEI in the germline V gene. CDR3 size: 12 residues. Trimming removed 7 bases from V and 5 bases from J; junction bases left unmatched: 2. In DNA form, the CDR3 reads TGTGCCAGCAAAACAGGGGATCAGCCCCAGCATTTT. Amino acids: CASKTGDQPQHF. Variable domain in full (rest from reference TRBV2 and TRBJ1-5): EPEVTQTPSHQVTQMGQEVILRCVPISNHLYFYWYRQILGQKVEFLVSFYNNEISEKSEIFDDQFSVERPDGSNFTLKIRSTKLEDSAMYFCASKTGDQPQHFGDGTRLSIL.

This chain joins TRBV5-4 and TRBJ1-4; D is possibly TRBD1 (6 bases). Per germline, CDR1 SGHNT and CDR2 YYREEE (reference sequence). This CDR3 is 13 amino acids long. V shed 2 bases and J shed 8 bases, with 10 bases lying between them. Here the CDR3 reads CASSLLGAEKLFF. CDR3 sequence (DNA): TGTGCCAGCAGCTTACTGGGGGCGGAAAAACTGTTTTTT.

There are a few counts of this clone. V is TRBV29-1 and J is TRBJ2-5; D is undetermined. The V gene's germline CDR1 is SQVTM and CDR2 ANQGSEA. Trimming cost V 7 bases and J 4 bases, with 13 bases left between them. This CDR3 spans 12 amino acids. The CDR3: CSASPTGETQYF. The CDR3 coding sequence is TGCAGCGCCTCACCGACGGGAGAGACCCAGTACTTC.

V usage is TRBV5-4 and J usage is TRBJ2-6, with D hard to call. The germline CDR1 and CDR2 sequences are SGHNT and YYREEE (reference sequence). There are 17 residues in the CDR3. The germline V and J ends were trimmed by 0 bases and 0 bases, with 10 bases remaining between them. DNA for the CDR3: TGTGCCAGCAGCTTGGGCAAAACCTACTCTGGGGCCAACGTCCTGACTTTC. Amino acid sequence: CASSLGKTYSGANVLTF.

This rearrangement joins TRBV20-1 to TRBJ2-5; D unclear. Trimming removed 7 bases at V and 4 bases at J, with 7 bases between. This CDR3 comprises 10 residues. Per the germline V gene, CDR1 is DFQATT and CDR2 is SNEGSKA (reference sequence). In DNA form, the CDR3 reads TGCAGTGTTCTGTCAGAGACCCAGTACTTC. Residues: CSVLSETQYF.

The V and J genes are TRBV29-1 and TRBJ2-7; 10 bases match TRBD1. V trimming: 7 bases; J trimming: 0 bases; junction bases outside the gene matches: 9. Germline-derived CDR1 and CDR2 are SQVTM and ANQGSEA. The CDR3 runs to 15 residues. In DNA form, the CDR3 reads TGCAGCGCCGAAGGGACAGGGGCCTTCTCCTACGAGCAGTACTTC. Its translation: CSAEGTGAFSYEQYF.

V and J are TRBV13 and TRBJ2-5; 8 bases map to TRBD2. The CDR3 runs 14 residues. Germline V gene data show CDR1 as PRHDT and CDR2 as FYEKMQ (reference sequence). The J segment lost 2 bases and the V segment lost 5 bases, leaving 4 bases of the junction unmatched. The DNA of the CDR3 is TGTGCCAGCAGCGCCTCTAGCGGGCAAGAGACCCAGTACTTC. It is translated as CASSASSGQETQYF.

The V gene is TRBV4-1, the J gene TRBJ2-7; possibly TRBD1 for D (6 bases). Germline V CDR1 and CDR2: MGHRA, YSYEKL. This CDR3 has 16 residues. The V end was cut by 4 bases, the J end by 1 base, with 17 bases between. CDR3 nucleotides: TGCGCCAGCAGCCCAGGGGACGGAATCCCGTCCTACGAGCAGTACTTC. This sequence encodes CASSPGDGIPSYEQYF.

This sequence joins TRBV30 and TRBJ2-5, with D possibly being TRBD2 (6 bases). The CDR3 contains 15 residues. In germline, CDR1 is GTSNPN, CDR2 SVGIG (reference sequence). Trimming stripped 4 bases from V and 4 bases from J, with 19 bases between. In DNA, the CDR3 is TGTGCCTGGACCGAGGGACTCTCCCCGGGAGAGACCCAGTACTTC. Encoded protein: CAWTEGLSPGETQYF. The full variable domain, with the rest looked up from reference TRBV30 and TRBJ2-5, is SQTIHQWPATLVQPVGSPLSLECTVEGTSNPNLYWYRQAAGRGLQLLFYSVGIGQISSEVPQNLSASRPQDRQFILSSKKLLLSDSGFYLCAWTEGLSPGETQYFGPGTRLLVL.

J is TRBJ1-2 and V is TRBV6-5; no clear D gene. Trimming shortened V by 5 bases and J by 2 bases, and 15 bases separated the two germline ends. Germline lookup yields CDR1 MNHEY and CDR2 SVGAGI. The CDR3 runs to 15 residues. CDR3 in DNA: TGTGCCAGCAGTCCTCAACCCCTGGGCAACTATGGCTACACCTTC. Protein sequence: CASSPQPLGNYGYTF.

The V and J genes are TRBV5-1 and TRBJ2-1; 7 bases align to TRBD1. The junction had 10 bases not matched to a gene; V was cut back by 3 bases and J by 7 bases. Germline CDR1 reads SGHRS; CDR2 reads YFSETQ. The CDR3 runs to 15 residues. CDR3 nucleotide sequence: TGCGCCAGCAGCTCCCGAGGGGGCGAGGGTAATGAGCAGTTCTTC. It encodes CASSSRGGEGNEQFF.

V is TRBV5-1 and J is TRBJ1-6; D is possibly TRBD1 (5 bases). The length of the CDR3 is 13 residues. Trimming stripped 0 bases from V and 9 bases from J, with 7 bases between. Germline lookup yields CDR1 SGHRS and CDR2 YFSETQ. The CDR3 bases are TGCGCCAGCAGCTTGGGGGGGGGTTCACCCCTCCACTTT. Protein: CASSLGGGSPLHF.

For the CDR3, the DNA is TGTGCCAGTAGTATCGGCCAACAGCCTTCACCCCTCCACTTT. Translation gives CASSIGQQPSPLHF. V and J are TRBV19 and TRBJ1-6; D gene ambiguous. This CDR3 has 14 residues. Germline V lookup: CDR1 LNHDA, CDR2 SQIVND (reference sequence). V lost 3 bases to trimming and J lost 9 bases, with 12 bases between them. The entire variable domain, with the rest obtained from reference TRBV19 and TRBJ1-6, is as follows: DGGITQSPKYLFRKEGQNVTLSCEQNLNHDAMYWYRQDPGQGLRLIYYSQIVNDFQKGDIAEGYSVSREKKESFPLTVTSAQKNPTAFYLCASSIGQQPSPLHFGNGTRLTVT.

V gene TRBV9 combines with J gene TRBJ2-6; 7 bases match TRBD2. Trimming cost V 3 bases and J 1 base; bases outside gene matches: 13. The CDR3 length is 19 residues. Germline-derived CDR1 and CDR2 are SGDLS and YYNGEE. In nucleotides, the CDR3 is TGTGCCAGCAGCGCACCTTCGACTAGCTTCGGATCTGGGGCCAACGTCCTGACTTTC. Amino acid sequence: CASSAPSTSFGSGANVLTF.

The chain combines TRBV7-2 with TRBJ2-3; 9 positions agree with TRBD2. CDR1 and CDR2 (germline): SGHTA, FQGNSA. This CDR3 has 13 residues. V was pared by 5 bases and J by 14 bases, with 11 bases of the junction left unmatched. CDR3 in amino acids: CASSLPPGLALYF. The CDR3 coding sequence is TGTGCCAGCAGCCTCCCACCGGGACTAGCATTGTATTTT.

This clone showed up just once. The chain uses TRBV2 and TRBJ2-7; the match to TRBD1 covers 8 bases. Germline V gives CDR1 SNHLY, CDR2 FYNNEI. The CDR3 is made up of 14 amino acids. The V gene end was trimmed by 7 bases and the J gene end by 3 bases; junction bases not matched to a gene: 8. This CDR3 is CASNGQGSVYEQYF. CDR3 in DNA: TGTGCCAGCAACGGACAGGGATCCGTCTACGAGCAGTACTTC.

The rearrangement joins TRBV2 to TRBJ2-1; TRBD1 matches 9 bases. The germline gives CDR1 SNHLY, CDR2 FYNNEI. V lost 11 bases and J lost 10; bases outside the gene matches: 15. The CDR3 spans 14 residues. CDR3 sequence: CALKAGTGQGEQFF. The CDR3 DNA sequence: TGTGCCCTTAAAGCCGGGACAGGGCAAGGGGAGCAGTTCTTC.

Only a few counts were recorded for this clone. The chain recombines TRBV2 with TRBJ2-5, with TRBD2 matching 10 bases. This CDR3 has 12 residues. Germline assignment: CDR1 SNHLY and CDR2 FYNNEI. V gave up 4 bases and J gave up 7 bases; unmatched junction bases: 0. The CDR3 DNA follows: TGTGCCAGCAGTGGGACTAGCGGGACCCAGTACTTC. Residues: CASSGTSGTQYF.

This clone was seen only once. The genes are TRBV5-1 and TRBJ1-1; possibly TRBD1 for D (5 bases). This CDR3 is 17 amino acids long. Per the germline V gene, CDR1 is SGHRS and CDR2 is YFSETQ. The V end lost 0 bases, the J end lost 0 bases, and 15 bases lay between the germline ends. The CDR3 nucleotides are TGCGCCAGCAGCTTGGAGGCAGGGTACCTGCTGAACACTGAAGCTTTCTTT. Amino acids: CASSLEAGYLLNTEAFF.

V gene TRBV6-5 combines with J gene TRBJ1-5; the D is unclear. Between the trimmed V and J ends, which lost 0 bases and 6 bases, there was a span of 12 bases. Germline CDR1 is MNHEY and CDR2 is SVGAGI. CDR3 length: 15 residues. The CDR3 reads CASSYSHAGGQPQHF. The CDR3 DNA reads TGTGCCAGCAGTTACTCGCACGCGGGAGGTCAGCCCCAGCATTTT.

The rearrangement joins TRBV11-3 to TRBJ2-3, with 9 bases that match TRBD1. Germline V CDR1 and CDR2: SGHNT, YENEEA. The J segment lost 0 bases and the V segment lost 5 bases, leaving 9 bases of the junction unmatched. The CDR3 consists of 17 residues. The CDR3 nucleotides are TGTGCCAGCAGCGGCGGGACAGGGCGATCTAGCACAGATACGCAGTATTTT. Protein: CASSGGTGRSSTDTQYF.

V usage is TRBV19 and J usage is TRBJ1-1; TRBD1 matches 10 bases. Germline assignment: CDR1 LNHDA and CDR2 SQIVND (reference sequence). CDR3 length: 16 amino acids. The J segment lost 0 bases and the V segment lost 0 bases, leaving 1 base of the junction unmatched. CDR3 region: CASSIETGGLNTEAFF. The CDR3 DNA is TGTGCCAGTAGTATAGAGACAGGGGGCTTGAACACTGAAGCTTTCTTT.

The chain uses TRBV2 and TRBJ1-2; D remains ambiguous. Germline V lookup: CDR1 SNHLY, CDR2 FYNNEI. The CDR3 covers 13 residues. With 4 bases removed from V and 0 bases from J, the gap between germline ends came to 6 bases. The CDR3 coding sequence is TGTGCCAGCAGTGCCAGTTCTAACTATGGCTACACCTTC. Its protein product is CASSASSNYGYTF.

The V call is TRBV6-5, the J call TRBJ1-1; D uncertain. V was trimmed by 2 bases and J by 4 bases, leaving 8 bases between them. This CDR3 region has 13 residues. The germline V gene encodes CDR1 MNHEY and CDR2 SVGAGI. CDR3: CASSYQSSTEAFF. DNA of the CDR3: TGTGCCAGCAGTTACCAGTCTTCCACTGAAGCTTTCTTT.